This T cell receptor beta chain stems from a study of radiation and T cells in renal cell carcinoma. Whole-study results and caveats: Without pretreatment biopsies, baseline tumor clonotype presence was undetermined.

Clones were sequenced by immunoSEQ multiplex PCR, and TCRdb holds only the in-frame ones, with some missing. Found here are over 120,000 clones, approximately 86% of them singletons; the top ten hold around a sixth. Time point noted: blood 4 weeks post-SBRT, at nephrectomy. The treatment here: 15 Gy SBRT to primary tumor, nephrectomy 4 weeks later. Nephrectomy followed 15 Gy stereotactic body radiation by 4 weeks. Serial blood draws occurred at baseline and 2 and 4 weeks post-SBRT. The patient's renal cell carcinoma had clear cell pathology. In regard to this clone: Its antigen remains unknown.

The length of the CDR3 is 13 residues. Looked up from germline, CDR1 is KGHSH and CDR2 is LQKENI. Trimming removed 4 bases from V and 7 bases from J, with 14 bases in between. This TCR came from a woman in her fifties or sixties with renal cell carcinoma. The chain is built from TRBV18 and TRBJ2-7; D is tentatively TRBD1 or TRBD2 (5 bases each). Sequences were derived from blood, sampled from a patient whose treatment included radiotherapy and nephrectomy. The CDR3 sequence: CASSHRDAGEQYF. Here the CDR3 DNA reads TGTGCCAGCTCACACCGGGACGCGGGTGAGCAGTACTTC.